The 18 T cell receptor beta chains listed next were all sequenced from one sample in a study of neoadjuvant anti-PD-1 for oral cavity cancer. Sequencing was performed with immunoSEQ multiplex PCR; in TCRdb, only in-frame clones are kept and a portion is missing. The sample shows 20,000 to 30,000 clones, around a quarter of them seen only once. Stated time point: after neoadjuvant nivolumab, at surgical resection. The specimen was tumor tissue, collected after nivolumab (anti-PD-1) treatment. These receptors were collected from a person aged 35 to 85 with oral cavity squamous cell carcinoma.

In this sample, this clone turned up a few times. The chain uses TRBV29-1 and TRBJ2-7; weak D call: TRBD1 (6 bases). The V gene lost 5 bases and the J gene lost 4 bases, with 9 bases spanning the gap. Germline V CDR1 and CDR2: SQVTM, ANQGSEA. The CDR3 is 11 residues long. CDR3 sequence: CSVRQVYEQYF. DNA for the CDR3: TGCAGCGTTCGACAGGTTTACGAGCAGTACTTC.

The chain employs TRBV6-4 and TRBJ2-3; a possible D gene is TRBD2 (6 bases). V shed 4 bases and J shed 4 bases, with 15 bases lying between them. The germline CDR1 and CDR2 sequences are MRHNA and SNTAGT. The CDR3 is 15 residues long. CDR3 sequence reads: CASSVTMEGADTQYF. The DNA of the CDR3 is TGTGCCAGCAGTGTTACGATGGAGGGTGCAGATACGCAGTATTTT.

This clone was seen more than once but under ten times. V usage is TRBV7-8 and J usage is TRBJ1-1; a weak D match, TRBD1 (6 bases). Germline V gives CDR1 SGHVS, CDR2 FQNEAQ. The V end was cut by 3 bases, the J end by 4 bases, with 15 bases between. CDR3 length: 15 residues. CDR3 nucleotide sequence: TGTGCCAGCAGCTTGAGAGGGGGGGTGGGCACTGAAGCTTTCTTT. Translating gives CASSLRGGVGTEAFF.

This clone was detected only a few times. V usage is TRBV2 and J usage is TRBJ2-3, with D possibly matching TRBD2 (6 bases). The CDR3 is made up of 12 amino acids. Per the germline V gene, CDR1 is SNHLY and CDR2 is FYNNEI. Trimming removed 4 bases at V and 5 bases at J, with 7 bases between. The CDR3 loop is CASSAGLDTQYF. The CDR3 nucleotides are TGTGCCAGCAGTGCGGGACTAGATACGCAGTATTTT.

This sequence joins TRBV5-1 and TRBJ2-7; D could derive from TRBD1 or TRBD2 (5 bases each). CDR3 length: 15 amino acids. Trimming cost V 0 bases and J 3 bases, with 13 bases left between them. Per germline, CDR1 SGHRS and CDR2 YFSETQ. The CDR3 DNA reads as TGCGCCAGCAGCTTGGGGGGGACCTCCAACTACGAGCAGTACTTC. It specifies CASSLGGTSNYEQYF. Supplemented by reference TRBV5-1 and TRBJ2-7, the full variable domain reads KAGVTQTPRYLIKTRGQQVTLSCSPISGHRSVSWYQQTPGQGLQFLFEYFSETQRNKGNFPGRFSGRQFSNSRSEMNVSTLELGDSALYLCASSLGGTSNYEQYFGPGTRLTVT.

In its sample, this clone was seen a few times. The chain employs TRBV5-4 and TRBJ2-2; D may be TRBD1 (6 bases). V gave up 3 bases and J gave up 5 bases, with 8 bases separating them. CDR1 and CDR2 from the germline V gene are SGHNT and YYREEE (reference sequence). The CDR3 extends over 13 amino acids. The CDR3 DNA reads TGTGCCAGCAGCTCGCAGGGGACCGGGGAGCTGTTTTTT. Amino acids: CASSSQGTGELFF.

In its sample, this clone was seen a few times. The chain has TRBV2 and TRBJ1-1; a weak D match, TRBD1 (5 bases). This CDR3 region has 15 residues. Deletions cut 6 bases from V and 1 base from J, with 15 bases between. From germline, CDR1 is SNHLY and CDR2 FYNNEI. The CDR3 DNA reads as TGTGCCAGCAGGGATACCGGGACGACGAACACTGAAGCTTTCTTT. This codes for CASRDTGTTNTEAFF.

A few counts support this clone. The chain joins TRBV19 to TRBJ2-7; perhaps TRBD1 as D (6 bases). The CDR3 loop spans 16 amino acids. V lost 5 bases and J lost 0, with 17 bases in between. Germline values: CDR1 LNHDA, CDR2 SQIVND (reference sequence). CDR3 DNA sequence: TGTGCCAGTAGTCTTGGGACACGGACGAGCTCCTACGAGCAGTACTTC. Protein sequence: CASSLGTRTSSYEQYF.

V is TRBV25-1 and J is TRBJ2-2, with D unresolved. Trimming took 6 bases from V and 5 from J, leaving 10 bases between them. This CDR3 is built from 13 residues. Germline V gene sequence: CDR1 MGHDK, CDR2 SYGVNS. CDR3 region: CASSEFSTGELFF. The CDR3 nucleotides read TGTGCCAGCAGCGAGTTTTCTACCGGGGAGCTGTTTTTT.

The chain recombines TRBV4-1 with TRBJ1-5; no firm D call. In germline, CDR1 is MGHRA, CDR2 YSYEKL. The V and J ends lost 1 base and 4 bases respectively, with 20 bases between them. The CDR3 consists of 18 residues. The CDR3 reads CASSQVVYELGGNQPQHF. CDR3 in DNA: TGCGCCAGCAGCCAAGTAGTCTACGAACTGGGCGGAAATCAGCCCCAGCATTTT.

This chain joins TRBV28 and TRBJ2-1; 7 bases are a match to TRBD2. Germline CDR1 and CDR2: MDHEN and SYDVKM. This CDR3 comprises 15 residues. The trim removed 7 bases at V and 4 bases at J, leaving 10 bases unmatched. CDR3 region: CASTGAGPIYNEQFF. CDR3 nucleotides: TGTGCCAGCACCGGAGCGGGGCCTATTTACAATGAGCAGTTCTTC.

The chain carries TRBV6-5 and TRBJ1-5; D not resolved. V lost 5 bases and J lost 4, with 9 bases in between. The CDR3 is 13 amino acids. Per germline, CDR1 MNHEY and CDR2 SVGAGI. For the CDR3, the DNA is TGTGCCAGCAGTGGGCAGCAAAATCAGCCCCAGCATTTT. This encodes CASSGQQNQPQHF.

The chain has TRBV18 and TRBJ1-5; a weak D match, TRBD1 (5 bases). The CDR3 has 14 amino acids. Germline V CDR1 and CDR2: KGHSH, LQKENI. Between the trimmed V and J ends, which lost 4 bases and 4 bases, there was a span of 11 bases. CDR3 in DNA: TGTGCCAGCTCACAAGGGGCAGTGAATCAGCCCCAGCATTTT. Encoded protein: CASSQGAVNQPQHF.

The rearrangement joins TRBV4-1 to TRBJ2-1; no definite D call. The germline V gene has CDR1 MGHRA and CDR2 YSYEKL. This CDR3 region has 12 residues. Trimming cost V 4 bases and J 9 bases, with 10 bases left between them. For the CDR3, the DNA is TGCGCCAGCAGCCCCGACTTGGGTGAGCAGTTCTTC. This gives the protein CASSPDLGEQFF.

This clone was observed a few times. The chain's CDR3 is CASGTGTFFGYTF. CDR3 coding DNA: TGTGCCTCCGGGACAGGGACTTTTTTTGGCTACACCTTC. This sequence joins TRBV28 and TRBJ1-2, with 9 bases identical to TRBD1. The CDR3 is 13 residues long. J was trimmed by 7 bases and V by 11 bases; bases with no gene match: 11. The germline V gene encodes CDR1 MDHEN and CDR2 SYDVKM.

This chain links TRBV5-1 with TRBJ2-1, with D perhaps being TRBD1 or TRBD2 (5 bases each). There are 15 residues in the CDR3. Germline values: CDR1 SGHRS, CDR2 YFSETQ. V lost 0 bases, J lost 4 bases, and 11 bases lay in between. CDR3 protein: CASSLEGTGYNEQFF. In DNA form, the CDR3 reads TGCGCCAGCAGCTTGGAGGGGACGGGATACAATGAGCAGTTCTTC. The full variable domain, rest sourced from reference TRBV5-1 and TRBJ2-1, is KAGVTQTPRYLIKTRGQQVTLSCSPISGHRSVSWYQQTPGQGLQFLFEYFSETQRNKGNFPGRFSGRQFSNSRSEMNVSTLELGDSALYLCASSLEGTGYNEQFFGPGTRLTVL.

CDR3 loop: CGGGTYNEQFF. CDR3 DNA sequence: TGTGGGGGGGGAACTTACAATGAGCAGTTCTTC. J is TRBJ2-1 and V is TRBV2, with TRBD2 matching over 7 bases. The V gene's germline CDR1 is SNHLY and CDR2 FYNNEI. The CDR3 covers 11 residues.

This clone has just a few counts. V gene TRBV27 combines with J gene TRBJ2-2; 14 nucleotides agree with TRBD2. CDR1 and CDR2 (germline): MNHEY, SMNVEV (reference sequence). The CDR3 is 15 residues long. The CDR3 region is CACGKGLAGAGELFF. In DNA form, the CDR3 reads TGTGCATGTGGGAAGGGACTAGCGGGAGCCGGGGAGCTGTTTTTT.